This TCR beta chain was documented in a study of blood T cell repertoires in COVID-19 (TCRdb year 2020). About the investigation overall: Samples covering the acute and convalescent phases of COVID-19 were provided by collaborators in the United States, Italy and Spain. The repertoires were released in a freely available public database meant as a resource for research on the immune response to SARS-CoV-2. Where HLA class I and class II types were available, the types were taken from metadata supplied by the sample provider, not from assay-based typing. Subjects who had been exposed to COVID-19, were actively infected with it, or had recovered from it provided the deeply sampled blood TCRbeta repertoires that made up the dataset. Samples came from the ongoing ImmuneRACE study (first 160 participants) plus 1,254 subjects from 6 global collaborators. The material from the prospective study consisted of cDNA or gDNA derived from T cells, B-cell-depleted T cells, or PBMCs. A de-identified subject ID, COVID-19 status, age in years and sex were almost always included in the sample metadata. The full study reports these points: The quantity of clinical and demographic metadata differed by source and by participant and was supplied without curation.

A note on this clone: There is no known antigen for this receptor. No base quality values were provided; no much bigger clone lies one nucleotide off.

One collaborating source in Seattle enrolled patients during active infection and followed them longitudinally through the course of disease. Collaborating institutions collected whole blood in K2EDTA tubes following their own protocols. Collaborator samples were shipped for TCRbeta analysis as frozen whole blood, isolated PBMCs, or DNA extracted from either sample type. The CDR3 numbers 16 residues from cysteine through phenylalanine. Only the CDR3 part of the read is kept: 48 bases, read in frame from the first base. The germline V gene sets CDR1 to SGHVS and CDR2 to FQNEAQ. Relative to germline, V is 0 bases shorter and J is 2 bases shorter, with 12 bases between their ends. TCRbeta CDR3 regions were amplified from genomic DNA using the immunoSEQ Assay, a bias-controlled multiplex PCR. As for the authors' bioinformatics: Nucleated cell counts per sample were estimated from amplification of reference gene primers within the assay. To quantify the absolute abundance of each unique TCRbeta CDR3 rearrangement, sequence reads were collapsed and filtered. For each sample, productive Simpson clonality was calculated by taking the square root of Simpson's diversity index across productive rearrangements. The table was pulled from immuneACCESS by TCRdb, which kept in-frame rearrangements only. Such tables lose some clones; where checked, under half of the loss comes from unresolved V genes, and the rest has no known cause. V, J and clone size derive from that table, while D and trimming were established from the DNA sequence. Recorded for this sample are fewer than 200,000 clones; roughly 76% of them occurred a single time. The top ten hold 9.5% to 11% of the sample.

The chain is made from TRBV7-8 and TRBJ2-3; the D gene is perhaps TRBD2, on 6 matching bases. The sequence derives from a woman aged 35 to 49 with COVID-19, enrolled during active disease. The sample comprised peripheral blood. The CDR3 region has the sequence CASSLATSRTTDTQYF. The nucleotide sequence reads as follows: TGTGCCAGCAGCTTAGCTACTAGCCGAACCACAGATACGCAGTATTTT.